This TCR beta chain was recorded in a study of T cells in Graves' hyperthyroidism and ophthalmopathy. Study-wide points: In blood, most of the thyroid clonotypes expanded above 0.001 were also present.

This clonotype was detected only a few times. Its cognate antigen is unknown. RNA transcripts yielded amplified TCR beta CDR3 regions. First-round RT-PCR targeting the TCR CDR3 was performed with the HTBI primer set. TCRdb redid the calling of the multiplex PCR reads with MiXCR, one entry per CDR3 protein. Of some 250,000 distinct CDR3 sequences in the sample, roughly 15% were seen once. The CDR3 is 15 amino acids. The ends were cut back, 0 bases at V and 7 bases at J, with 16 bases in the middle. Germline assignment: CDR1 SGHKS and CDR2 YYEKEE (reference sequence). Exclusion of a patient resulted from uncontrolled infection, other autoimmune disease, pregnancy or lactation.

The chain has TRBV5-5 and TRBJ2-5; the D gene could be TRBD1 or TRBD2 (6 bases each). Material for sequencing was blood. This TCR derives from a woman in her forties or fifties with Graves' hyperthyroidism that later progressed to Graves' ophthalmopathy. CDR3 residues: CASSLATQGGVTQYF. The CDR3 bases are TGTGCCAGCAGCTTGGCCACACAGGGAGGAGTGACCCAGTACTTC.